The clone carrying this T cell receptor (beta chain) has just one count. What it binds is not known. The CDR3 is made up of 14 amino acids. V was clipped by 2 bases and J by 5 bases, with 7 bases between them. Germline V gene sequence: CDR1 KGHSH, CDR2 LQKENI. Time point given: pretreatment peripheral blood. The data stem from a study of PD-L1 blockade in urothelial cancer. The wider study: Blood samples had a median of 141,255 T cells, 75,000 to 90,000 unique TCRs, and clonality more than 0.075.

PCRs each included synthetic TCR analog templates spiked in. Here immunoSEQ multiplex PCR was the method, and the copy in TCRdb shows in-frame clones only, minus some. The data show about 130,000 clones, about four fifths seen once. Study-wide results and limits: Larger 3-week expansion of tumor-associated blood clones was seen in durable-benefit patients.

This material consisted of PBMCs, taken around atezolizumab (anti-PD-L1) treatment. The sequence derives from a man in his fifties with urothelial cancer. The V gene is TRBV18, the J gene TRBJ1-6; D unclear. CDR3 sequence: CASSPVQNNSPLHF. In DNA, the CDR3 is TGTGCCAGCTCACCAGTCCAAAATAATTCACCCCTCCACTTT.